Shown below are 16 T cell receptor beta chains from a single sample sequenced in a study of blood T cell repertoires in COVID-19. The repertoire was sequenced with immunoSEQ multiplex PCR; TCRdb's copy has only in-frame clones and lacks some. The table records about 200,000 clones, around 84% of them present only once. Material: peripheral blood. The origin of the receptors is a man aged 45 to 65 with acute or convalescent COVID-19.

This clone appeared a single time. The chain employs TRBV19 and TRBJ1-1, with a possible D match to TRBD1 (5 bases). CDR1 is LNHDA and CDR2 is SQIVND in the germline V gene (reference sequence). The CDR3 covers 16 residues. Trimming removed 5 bases at V and 1 base at J, with 17 bases between. This CDR3 is CASSRTGGNSNTEAFF. The CDR3 DNA reads TGTGCCAGTAGTCGGACCGGGGGGAATTCGAACACTGAAGCTTTCTTT.

V usage is TRBV19 and J usage is TRBJ1-4, with TRBD1 matching over 8 bases. Per germline, CDR1 LNHDA and CDR2 SQIVND (reference sequence). V gave up 7 bases and J gave up 3 bases; unmatched junction bases: 1. This CDR3 spans 13 amino acids. The CDR3 is CASNRGSNEKLFF. CDR3 DNA: TGTGCCAGTAACAGGGGGTCTAATGAAAAACTGTTTTTT. Supplemented by reference TRBV19 and TRBJ1-4, the full variable domain reads DGGITQSPKYLFRKEGQNVTLSCEQNLNHDAMYWYRQDPGQGLRLIYYSQIVNDFQKGDIAEGYSVSREKKESFPLTVTSAQKNPTAFYLCASNRGSNEKLFFGSGTQLSVL.

The CDR3 nucleotides are TGTGCCAGCAGCGGGAGACAGGGACCGAACACTGAAGCTTTCTTT. Its protein product is CASSGRQGPNTEAFF. This chain joins TRBV5-4 and TRBJ1-1; TRBD1 agrees at 7 bases. From germline, CDR1 is SGHNT and CDR2 YYREEE (reference sequence). V was clipped by 4 bases and J by 1 base; unmatched bases: 7. CDR3 length: 15 amino acids.

This clone was counted between two and nine times. The rearrangement joins TRBV5-4 to TRBJ1-2; 8 bases agree with TRBD1. The CDR3 covers 14 residues. Germline V gives CDR1 SGHNT, CDR2 YYREEE (reference sequence). V shed 5 bases and J 2 bases; nucleotides not matched to a gene: 5. The CDR3 nucleotides are TGTGCCAGCAGTCGGGACAGGCTGAACTATGGCTACACCTTC. This sequence encodes CASSRDRLNYGYTF.

CDR3 region: CASSLRDWPTGELFF. CDR3 DNA sequence: TGTGCCAGCAGCTTAAGGGACTGGCCCACCGGGGAGCTGTTTTTT. The rearrangement links TRBV11-1 to TRBJ2-2; maybe TRBD2 (6 bases). Deletions cut 2 bases from V and 4 bases from J, with 11 bases between. In germline, CDR1 is SGHAT, CDR2 FQDESV (reference sequence). This CDR3 region has 15 residues.

The DNA for the CDR3 is TGTGCCAGCAGCTTCGGACAGGGGGTTGAAAAACTGTTTTTT. Its protein is CASSFGQGVEKLFF. V gene TRBV11-2 combines with J gene TRBJ1-4, with 10 bases matching TRBD1. The CDR3 extends over 14 amino acids. V lost 3 bases to trimming and J lost 7 bases; unmatched junction nucleotides: 2. Germline V gene data show CDR1 as SGHAT and CDR2 as FQNNGV.

This sequence joins TRBV7-9 and TRBJ1-1; D perhaps matches TRBD1 (5 bases). The V gene's germline CDR1 is SEHNR and CDR2 FQNEAQ (reference sequence). This CDR3 has 12 amino acids. Trimming removed 7 bases from V and 5 bases from J, with 11 bases in between. The CDR3 DNA is TGTGCCAGCACCGCTGGGGGGACTGAAGCTTTCTTT. This codes for CASTAGGTEAFF. The full variable domain, completed using reference TRBV7-9 and TRBJ1-1, is DTGVSQNPRHKITKRGQNVTFRCDPISEHNRLYWYRQTLGQGPEFLTYFQNEAQLEKSRLLSDRFSAERPKGSFSTLEIQRTEQGDSAMYLCASTAGGTEAFFGQGTRLTVV.

CDR3: CASSYTGNSPLHF. In DNA form, the CDR3 reads TGTGCCAGCAGTTATACAGGGAATTCACCCCTCCACTTT. This rearrangement joins TRBV12-3 or TRBV12-4 to TRBJ1-6; D might be TRBD1 (6 bases). Trimming removed 4 bases at V and 7 bases at J, with 8 bases between. The CDR3 contains 13 residues.

The rearrangement joins TRBV25-1 to TRBJ2-1; 8 nucleotides match TRBD1. The CDR3 loop spans 15 amino acids. V gave up 5 bases and J gave up 4 bases; unmatched junction bases: 7. The germline CDR1 and CDR2 sequences are MGHDK and SYGVNS. The CDR3 DNA is TGTGCCAGCAGTCCTCAGGGGGCGGGATACAATGAGCAGTTCTTC. It specifies CASSPQGAGYNEQFF.

The chain joins TRBV4-2 to TRBJ1-6; maybe TRBD1 (5 bases). The ends were cut back, 4 bases at V and 1 base at J, with 23 bases in the middle. This CDR3 is 20 amino acids long. Germline assignment: CDR1 LGHNA and CDR2 YNFKEQ. CDR3 amino acids: CASSPSPQGIRGSYNSPLHF. The DNA of the CDR3 is TGTGCCAGCAGCCCCTCTCCCCAGGGAATAAGGGGTTCCTATAATTCACCCCTCCACTTT.

The rearrangement links TRBV12-5 to TRBJ2-7; possibly TRBD1 for D (6 bases). Germline lookup yields CDR1 LGHNT and CDR2 FRNRAP. This CDR3 spans 15 amino acids. The V gene lost 4 bases and the J gene lost 4 bases, with 17 bases spanning the gap. DNA of the CDR3: TGTGCTAGTGGTTCACTTTGGGGGCAGAATTACGAGCAGTACTTC. Amino acids: CASGSLWGQNYEQYF.

The chain is built from TRBV27 and TRBJ1-1; 7 nucleotides align to TRBD1. V lost 5 bases, J lost 5 bases, and 8 bases stayed unmatched. Per germline, CDR1 MNHEY and CDR2 SMNVEV (reference sequence). CDR3 length equals 14 residues. The CDR3, as DNA: TGTGCCAGCAGTATCCGGACAGGTCGGACTGAAGCTTTCTTT. Translation: CASSIRTGRTEAFF.

To note about this clone: At one boundary the junction diverges from the germline segment, which might be a read error. The identical CDR3 is also encoded by other nucleotide sequences in the sample. V is TRBV18 and J is TRBJ1-6; D is unresolved. The V gene's germline CDR1 is KGHSH and CDR2 LQKENI. The CDR3 totals 13 residues. The CDR3 reads CASSVSGASPLHF. The CDR3 region has the DNA TGTGCCAGCTCAGTCAGCGGTGCCTCACCTCTCCACTTT.

The chain uses TRBV5-1 and TRBJ2-5, with D maybe TRBD2 (6 bases). Trimming pared 5 bases from V and 2 bases from J, leaving 10 bases between. The CDR3 is made up of 13 amino acids. The germline V gene encodes CDR1 SGHRS and CDR2 YFSETQ. CDR3 sequence reads: CASSGTPQETQYF. CDR3 coding DNA: TGCGCCAGCAGTGGGACTCCACAAGAGACCCAGTACTTC.

This chain connects TRBV14 to TRBJ1-4, with 7 nucleotides matching TRBD1. V lost 4 bases, J lost 9 bases, and 2 bases stayed unmatched. CDR1 is SGHDN and CDR2 is FVKESK in the germline V gene. There are 12 residues in the CDR3. The CDR3 DNA follows: TGTGCCAGCAGCCGGGACAGCCAAAAACTGTTTTTT. Translation gives CASSRDSQKLFF.

This clone was detected a few times. The genes are TRBV6-5 and TRBJ1-4, with 8 bases fitting TRBD1. V was pared by 4 bases and J by 0 bases, with 1 base of the junction left unmatched. Germline V lookup: CDR1 MNHEY, CDR2 SVGAGI. This CDR3 region has 15 residues. The CDR3 coding sequence is TGTGCCAGCAGTTCGACAGGGGCAACTAATGAAAAACTGTTTTTT. Translated: CASSSTGATNEKLFF.